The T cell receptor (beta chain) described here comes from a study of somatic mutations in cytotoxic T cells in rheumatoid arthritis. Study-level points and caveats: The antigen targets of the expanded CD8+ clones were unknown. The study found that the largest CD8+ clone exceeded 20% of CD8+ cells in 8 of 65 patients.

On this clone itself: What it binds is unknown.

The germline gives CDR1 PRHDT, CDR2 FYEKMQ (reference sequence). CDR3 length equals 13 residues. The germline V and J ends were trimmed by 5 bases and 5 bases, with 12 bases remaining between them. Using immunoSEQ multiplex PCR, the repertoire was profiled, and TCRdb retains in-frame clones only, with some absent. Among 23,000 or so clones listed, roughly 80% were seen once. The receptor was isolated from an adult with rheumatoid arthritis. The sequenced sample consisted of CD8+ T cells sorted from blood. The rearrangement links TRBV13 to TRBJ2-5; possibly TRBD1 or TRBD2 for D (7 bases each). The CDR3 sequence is CASSARGGETQYF. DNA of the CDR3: TGTGCCAGCAGCGCCAGGGGGGGGGAGACCCAGTACTTC.